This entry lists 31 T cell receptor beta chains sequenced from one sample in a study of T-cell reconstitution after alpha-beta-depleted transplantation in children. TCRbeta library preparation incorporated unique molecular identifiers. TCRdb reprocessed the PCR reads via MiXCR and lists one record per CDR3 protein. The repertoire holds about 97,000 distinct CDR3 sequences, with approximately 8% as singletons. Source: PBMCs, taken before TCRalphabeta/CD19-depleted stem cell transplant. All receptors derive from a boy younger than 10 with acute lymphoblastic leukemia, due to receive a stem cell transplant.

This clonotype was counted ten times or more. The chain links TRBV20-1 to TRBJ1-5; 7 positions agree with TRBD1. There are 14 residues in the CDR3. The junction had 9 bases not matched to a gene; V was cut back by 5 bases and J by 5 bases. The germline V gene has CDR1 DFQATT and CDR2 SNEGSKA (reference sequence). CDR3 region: CSAPQARGDQPQHF. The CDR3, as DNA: TGCAGTGCTCCCCAAGCCAGGGGGGATCAGCCCCAGCATTTT.

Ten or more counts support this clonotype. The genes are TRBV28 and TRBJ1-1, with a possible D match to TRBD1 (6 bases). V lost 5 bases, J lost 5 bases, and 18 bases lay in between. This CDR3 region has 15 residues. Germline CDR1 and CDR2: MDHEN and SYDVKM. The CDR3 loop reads CASSTWDTTVTEAFF. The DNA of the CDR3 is TGTGCCAGCAGTACGTGGGACACCACGGTTACTGAAGCTTTCTTT.

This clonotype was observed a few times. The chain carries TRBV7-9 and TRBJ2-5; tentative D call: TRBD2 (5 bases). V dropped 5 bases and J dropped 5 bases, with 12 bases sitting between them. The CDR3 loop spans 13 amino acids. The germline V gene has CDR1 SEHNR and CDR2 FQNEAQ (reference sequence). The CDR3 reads CASSPTSTETQYF. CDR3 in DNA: TGTGCCAGCAGCCCCACTAGTACCGAGACCCAGTACTTC.

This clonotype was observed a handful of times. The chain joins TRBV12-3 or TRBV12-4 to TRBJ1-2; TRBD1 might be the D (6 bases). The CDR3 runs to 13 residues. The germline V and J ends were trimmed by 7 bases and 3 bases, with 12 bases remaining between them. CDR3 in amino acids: CASTTGQHYGYTF. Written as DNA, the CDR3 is TGTGCCAGCACCACTGGACAGCACTATGGCTACACCTTC.

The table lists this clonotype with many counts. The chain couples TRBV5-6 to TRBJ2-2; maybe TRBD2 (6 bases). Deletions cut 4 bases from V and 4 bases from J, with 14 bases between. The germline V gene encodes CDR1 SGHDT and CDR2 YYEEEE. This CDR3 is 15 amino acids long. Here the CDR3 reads CASSHIWRGTGELFF. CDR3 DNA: TGTGCCAGCAGCCACATCTGGCGGGGCACCGGGGAGCTGTTTTTT.

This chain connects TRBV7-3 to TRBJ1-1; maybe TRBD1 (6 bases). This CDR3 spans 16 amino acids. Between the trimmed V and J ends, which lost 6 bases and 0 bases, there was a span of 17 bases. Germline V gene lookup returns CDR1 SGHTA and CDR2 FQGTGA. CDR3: CASRSYRETVNTEAFF. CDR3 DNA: TGTGCCAGCAGGTCTTACAGGGAGACGGTGAACACTGAAGCTTTCTTT.

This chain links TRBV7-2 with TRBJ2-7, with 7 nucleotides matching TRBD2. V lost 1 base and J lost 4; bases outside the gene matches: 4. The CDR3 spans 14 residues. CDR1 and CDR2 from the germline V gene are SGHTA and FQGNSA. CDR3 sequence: CASSLGGRGYEQYF. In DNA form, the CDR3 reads TGTGCCAGCAGCTTAGGGGGGAGGGGATACGAGCAGTACTTC.

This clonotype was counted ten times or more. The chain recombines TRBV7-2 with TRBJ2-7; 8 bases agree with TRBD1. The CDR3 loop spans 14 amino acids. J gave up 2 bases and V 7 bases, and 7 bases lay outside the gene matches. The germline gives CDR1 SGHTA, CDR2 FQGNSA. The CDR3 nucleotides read TGTGCCAGCAAAATGGACAGGGTTACCTACGAGCAGTACTTC. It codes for CASKMDRVTYEQYF. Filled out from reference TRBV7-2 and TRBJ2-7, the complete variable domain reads GAGVSQSPSNKVTEKGKDVELRCDPISGHTALYWYRQSLGQGLEFLIYFQGNSAPDKSGLPSDRFSAERTGGSVSTLTIQRTQQEDSAVYLCASKMDRVTYEQYFGPGTRLTVT.

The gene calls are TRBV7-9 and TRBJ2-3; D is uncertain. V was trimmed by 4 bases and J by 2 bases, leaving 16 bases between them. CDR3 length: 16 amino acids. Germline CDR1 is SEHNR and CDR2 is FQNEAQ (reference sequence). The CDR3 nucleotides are TGTGCCAGCAGCTCCATCGACTTCCCCGTCACAGATACGCAGTATTTT. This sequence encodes CASSSIDFPVTDTQYF.

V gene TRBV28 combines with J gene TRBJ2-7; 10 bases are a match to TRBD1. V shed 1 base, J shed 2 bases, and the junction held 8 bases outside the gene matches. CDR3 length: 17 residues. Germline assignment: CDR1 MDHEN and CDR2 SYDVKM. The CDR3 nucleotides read TGTGCCAGCAGTTTATTACGTGTAGGACAGGGGGCCTACGAGCAGTACTTC. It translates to CASSLLRVGQGAYEQYF.

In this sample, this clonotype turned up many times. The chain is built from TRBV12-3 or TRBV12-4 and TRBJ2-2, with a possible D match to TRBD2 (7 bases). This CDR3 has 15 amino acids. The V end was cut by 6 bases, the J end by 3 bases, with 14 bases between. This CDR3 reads CASRFGGLDTGELFF. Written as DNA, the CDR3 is TGTGCCAGCAGGTTCGGGGGGCTTGACACCGGGGAGCTGTTTTTT.

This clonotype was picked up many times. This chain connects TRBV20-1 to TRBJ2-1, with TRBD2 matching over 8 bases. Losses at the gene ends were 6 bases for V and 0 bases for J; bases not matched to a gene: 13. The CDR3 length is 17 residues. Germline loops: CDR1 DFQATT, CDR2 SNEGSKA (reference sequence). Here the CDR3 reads CSALAGGGSSSYNEQFF. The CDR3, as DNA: TGCAGTGCCCTGGCTGGCGGGGGGTCGAGCTCCTACAATGAGCAGTTCTTC.

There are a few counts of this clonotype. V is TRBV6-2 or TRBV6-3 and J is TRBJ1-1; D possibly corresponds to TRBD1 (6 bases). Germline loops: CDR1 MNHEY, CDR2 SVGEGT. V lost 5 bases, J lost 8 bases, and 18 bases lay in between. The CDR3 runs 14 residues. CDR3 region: CASSKTGQKEEAFF. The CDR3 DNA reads TGTGCCAGCAGTAAAACAGGGCAAAAGGAGGAAGCTTTCTTT.

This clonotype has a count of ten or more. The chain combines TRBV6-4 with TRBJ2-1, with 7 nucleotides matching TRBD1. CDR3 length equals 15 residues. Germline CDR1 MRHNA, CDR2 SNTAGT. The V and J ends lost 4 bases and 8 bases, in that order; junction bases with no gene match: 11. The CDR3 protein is CASSALGRGSDEQFF. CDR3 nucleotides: TGTGCCAGCAGTGCACTGGGCAGGGGGTCGGATGAGCAGTTCTTC.

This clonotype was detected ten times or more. The CDR3 DNA sequence: TGCGCCAGCAGCGGGGGGACAGGGGATAGCAATCAGCCCCAGCATTTT. This gives the protein CASSGGTGDSNQPQHF. This sequence joins TRBV5-1 and TRBJ1-5; 10 positions match TRBD1. V was pared by 4 bases and J by 0 bases, with 4 bases of the junction left unmatched. The germline gives CDR1 SGHRS, CDR2 YFSETQ. The length of the CDR3 is 16 residues.

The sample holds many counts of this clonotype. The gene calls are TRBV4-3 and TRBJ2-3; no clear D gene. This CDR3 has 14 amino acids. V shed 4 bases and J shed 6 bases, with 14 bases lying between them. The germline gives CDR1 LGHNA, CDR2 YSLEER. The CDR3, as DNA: TGCGCCAGCAGCCCCTCGAGGTACTGGGATACGCAGTATTTT. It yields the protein CASSPSRYWDTQYF.

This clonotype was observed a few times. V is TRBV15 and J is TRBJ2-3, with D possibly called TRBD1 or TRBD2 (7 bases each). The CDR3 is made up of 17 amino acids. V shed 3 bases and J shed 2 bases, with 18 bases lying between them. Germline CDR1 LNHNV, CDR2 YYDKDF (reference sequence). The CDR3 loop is CATSRGRGPGPTDTQYF. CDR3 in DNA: TGTGCCACCAGCAGGGGGAGGGGGCCAGGACCCACAGATACGCAGTATTTT.

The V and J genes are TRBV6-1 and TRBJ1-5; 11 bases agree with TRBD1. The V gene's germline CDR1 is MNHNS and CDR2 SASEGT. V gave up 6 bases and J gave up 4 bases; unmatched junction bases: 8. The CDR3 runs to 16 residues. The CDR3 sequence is CASRGTGGYGNQPQHF. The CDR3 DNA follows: TGTGCCAGCAGGGGGACAGGGGGATACGGAAATCAGCCCCAGCATTTT.

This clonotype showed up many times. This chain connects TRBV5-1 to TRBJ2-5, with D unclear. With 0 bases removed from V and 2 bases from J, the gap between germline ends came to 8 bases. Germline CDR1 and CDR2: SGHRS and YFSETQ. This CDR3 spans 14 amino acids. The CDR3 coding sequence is TGCGCCAGCAGCTTGGTTGGATCGCAAGAGACCCAGTACTTC. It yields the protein CASSLVGSQETQYF.

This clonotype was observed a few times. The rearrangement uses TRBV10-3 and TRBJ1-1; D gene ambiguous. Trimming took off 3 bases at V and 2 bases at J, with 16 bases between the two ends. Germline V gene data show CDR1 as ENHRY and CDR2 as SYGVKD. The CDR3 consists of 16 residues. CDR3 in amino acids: CAISESFGRGNTEAFF. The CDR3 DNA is TGTGCCATCAGTGAAAGCTTTGGGCGGGGAAACACTGAAGCTTTCTTT.

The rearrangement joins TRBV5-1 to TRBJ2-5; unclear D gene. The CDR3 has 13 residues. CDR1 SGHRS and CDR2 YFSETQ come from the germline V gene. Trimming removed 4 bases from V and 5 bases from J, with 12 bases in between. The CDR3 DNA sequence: TGCGCCAGCAGCACGGGCCCGGAGGAGACCCAGTACTTC. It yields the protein CASSTGPEETQYF.

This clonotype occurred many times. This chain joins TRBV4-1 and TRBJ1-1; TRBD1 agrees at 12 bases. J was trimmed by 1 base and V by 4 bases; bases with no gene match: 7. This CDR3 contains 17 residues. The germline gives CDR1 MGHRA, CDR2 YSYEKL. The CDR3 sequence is CASSPTGTGGKNTEAFF. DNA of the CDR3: TGCGCCAGCAGCCCAACCGGGACAGGGGGCAAGAACACTGAAGCTTTCTTT.

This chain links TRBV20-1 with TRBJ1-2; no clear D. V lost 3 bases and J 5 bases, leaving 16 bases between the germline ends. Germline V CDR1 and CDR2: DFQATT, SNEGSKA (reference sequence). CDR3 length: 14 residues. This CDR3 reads CSASAERRHYGYTF. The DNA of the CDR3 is TGCAGTGCTAGTGCCGAGAGGAGACATTATGGCTACACCTTC.

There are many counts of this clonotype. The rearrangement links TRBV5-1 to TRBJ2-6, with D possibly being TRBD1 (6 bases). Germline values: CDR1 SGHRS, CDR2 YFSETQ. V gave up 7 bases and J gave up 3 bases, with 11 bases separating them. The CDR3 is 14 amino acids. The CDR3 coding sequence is TGCGCCAGCGGCTGGACAGATGGGGCCAACGTCCTGACTTTC. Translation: CASGWTDGANVLTF.

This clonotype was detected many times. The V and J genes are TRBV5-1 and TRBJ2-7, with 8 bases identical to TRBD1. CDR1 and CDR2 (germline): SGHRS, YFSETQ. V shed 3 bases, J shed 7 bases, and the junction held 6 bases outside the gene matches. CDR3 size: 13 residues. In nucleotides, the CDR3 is TGCGCCAGCAGCTCTCAGGGGGCGCGGGAGCAGTACTTC. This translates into CASSSQGAREQYF.

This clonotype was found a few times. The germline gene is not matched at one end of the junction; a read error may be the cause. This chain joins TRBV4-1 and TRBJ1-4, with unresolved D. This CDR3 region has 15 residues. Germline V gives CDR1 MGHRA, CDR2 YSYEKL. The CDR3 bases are TGCACCAGCAGCCAAGCCTGGCCCCTTCGTGAAAAACTGTTTTTT. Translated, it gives CTSSQAWPLREKLFF.

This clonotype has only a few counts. The CDR3 DNA is TGTGCCAGCAGCTTGGAGGCCAGACAAGAGACCCAGTACTTC. Its protein product is CASSLEARQETQYF. The chain couples TRBV5-6 to TRBJ2-5, with D hard to call. The V gene lost 0 bases and the J gene lost 2 bases, with 8 bases spanning the gap. The CDR3 has 14 residues. Germline V CDR1 and CDR2: SGHDT, YYEEEE.

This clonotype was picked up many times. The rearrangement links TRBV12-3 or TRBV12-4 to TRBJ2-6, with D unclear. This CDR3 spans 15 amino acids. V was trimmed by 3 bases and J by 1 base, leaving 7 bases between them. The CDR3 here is CASSLMGSGANVLTF. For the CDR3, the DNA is TGTGCCAGCAGTTTGATGGGATCTGGGGCCAACGTCCTGACTTTC.

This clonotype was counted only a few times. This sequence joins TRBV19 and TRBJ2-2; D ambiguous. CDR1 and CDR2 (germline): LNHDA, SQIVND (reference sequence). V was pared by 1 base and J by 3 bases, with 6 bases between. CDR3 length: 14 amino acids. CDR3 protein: CASSIVGDTGELFF. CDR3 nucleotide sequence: TGTGCCAGTAGTATAGTGGGCGACACCGGGGAGCTGTTTTTT. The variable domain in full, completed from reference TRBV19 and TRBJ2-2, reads DGGITQSPKYLFRKEGQNVTLSCEQNLNHDAMYWYRQDPGQGLRLIYYSQIVNDFQKGDIAEGYSVSREKKESFPLTVTSAQKNPTAFYLCASSIVGDTGELFFGEGSRLTVL.

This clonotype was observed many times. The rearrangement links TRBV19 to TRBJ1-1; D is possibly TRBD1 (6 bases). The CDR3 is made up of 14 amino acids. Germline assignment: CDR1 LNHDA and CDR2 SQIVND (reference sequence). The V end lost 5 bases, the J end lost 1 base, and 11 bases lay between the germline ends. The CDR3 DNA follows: TGTGCCAGTAGTCCCAGGACAGAGAACACTGAAGCTTTCTTT. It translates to CASSPRTENTEAFF.

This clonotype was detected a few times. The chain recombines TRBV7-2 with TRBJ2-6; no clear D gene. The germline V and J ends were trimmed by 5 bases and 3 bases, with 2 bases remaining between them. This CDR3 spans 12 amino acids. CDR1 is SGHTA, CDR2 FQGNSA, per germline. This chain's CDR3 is CASSRGANVLTF. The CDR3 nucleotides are TGTGCCAGCAGCCGTGGGGCCAACGTCCTGACTTTC.